The clone carrying this T cell receptor beta chain came up many times. Trimming took 1 base from V and 7 from J, leaving 13 bases between them. Germline V gene sequence: CDR1 SQVTM, CDR2 ANQGSEA. This CDR3 has 13 residues. Next came a second PCR, run for about 7 to 12 cycles, which used a sample-barcoded 5' primer along with a J-beta primer mix. TCRdb reprocessed the 5' RACE reads with MiXCR, giving one entry per CDR3 protein. This table holds around 850,000 distinct CDR3 sequences, 30% to 45% found once. This sample was included in a study of blood T cells in healthy people across ages. This receptor was identified in a man aged 18 to 29 in good health. Sequenced sample: blood. The chain uses TRBV29-1 and TRBJ1-2, with D perhaps matching TRBD1 (5 bases). The CDR3, as DNA: TGCAGCGTTGAAGCGGGGTCAGGGACTGGCTACACCTTC. Protein product: CSVEAGSGTGYTF.